Following are 5 T cell receptor beta chains from one sample sequenced in a study of blood T cell repertoires in COVID-19. The data were produced by immunoSEQ multiplex PCR, yet TCRdb's version contains in-frame clones alone and is incomplete. The table lists around 300,000 clones, 89% of them singletons. Sequencing used PBMCs or T cells enriched from blood (not recorded which). These receptors came from a woman aged 40 to 49 who had recovered from COVID-19.

The count of this clone is one. The chain uses TRBV7-2 and TRBJ1-2, with D possibly TRBD1 on 5 matching bases. The ends were cut back, 0 bases at V and 6 bases at J, with 17 bases in the middle. Germline V gene lookup returns CDR1 SGHTA and CDR2 FQGNSA. The CDR3 has 16 amino acids. Here the CDR3 reads CASSLAGAGRINGYTF. The DNA of the CDR3 is TGTGCCAGCAGCTTAGCGGGAGCGGGGCGTATTAATGGCTACACCTTC.

V and J are TRBV7-9 and TRBJ2-1, with a weak D call TRBD2 (5 bases). The CDR3 is 15 residues long. Germline V CDR1 and CDR2: SEHNR, FQNEAQ (reference sequence). V was trimmed by 1 base and J by 5 bases, leaving 12 bases between them. The CDR3 is CASSLGAAAHNEQFF. Written as DNA, the CDR3 is TGTGCCAGCAGCTTAGGGGCAGCGGCCCACAATGAGCAGTTCTTC.

CDR3 residues: CSVAHTSSGNTIYF. The DNA of the CDR3 is TGCAGCGTTGCTCACACAAGCTCTGGAAACACCATATATTTT. The chain has TRBV29-1 and TRBJ1-3; D remains unclear. In germline, CDR1 is SQVTM, CDR2 ANQGSEA. Trimming pared 4 bases from V and 0 bases from J, leaving 10 bases between. This CDR3 has 14 residues.

The chain joins TRBV2 to TRBJ2-1; tentatively, D is TRBD2 (5 bases). V was trimmed by 6 bases and J by 0 bases, leaving 12 bases between them. The CDR3 length is 15 residues. The germline V gene encodes CDR1 SNHLY and CDR2 FYNNEI. The CDR3 is CASRVSVSSYNEQFF. CDR3 sequence (DNA): TGTGCCAGCAGGGTTAGCGTGAGCTCCTACAATGAGCAGTTCTTC. The whole variable domain, remainder taken from reference TRBV2 and TRBJ2-1, is EPEVTQTPSHQVTQMGQEVILRCVPISNHLYFYWYRQILGQKVEFLVSFYNNEISEKSEIFDDQFSVERPDGSNFTLKIRSTKLEDSAMYFCASRVSVSSYNEQFFGPGTRLTVL.

The V gene is TRBV20-1, the J gene TRBJ2-7, with D uncertain. Germline V lookup: CDR1 DFQATT, CDR2 SNEGSKA (reference sequence). V was pared by 3 bases and J by 2 bases, with 8 bases between. The CDR3 runs 12 residues. Written as DNA, the CDR3 is TGCAGTGCTAGTAGGAGTGCCTACGAGCAGTACTTC. Its protein product is CSASRSAYEQYF.